The 31 T cell receptor beta chains listed next were all sequenced from one sample in a study of cytomegalovirus exposure and HLA in healthy donors. PCR was performed using 60 Vbeta and 13 Jbeta primers. The protocol was immunoSEQ multiplex PCR, while the TCRdb copy is restricted to in-frame clones and leaves out a portion. The table lists approximately 190,000 clones, 75% to 90% of them singletons. Sequencing input: PBMCs. Receptor source: a man aged 40-50 years in good health and CMV-seropositive.

The CDR3 DNA reads TGTGCCTGGAGTCCTCAGGGGGGAGATTCACCCCTCCACTTT. Its protein product is CAWSPQGGDSPLHF. J is TRBJ1-6 and V is TRBV30; 7 nucleotides agree with TRBD1. The CDR3 loop spans 14 amino acids. J gave up 8 bases and V 2 bases, and 6 bases lay outside the gene matches. Germline V lookup: CDR1 GTSNPN, CDR2 SVGIG (reference sequence).

This chain links TRBV7-6 with TRBJ1-1; D ambiguous. Germline loops: CDR1 SGHVS, CDR2 FNYEAQ. This CDR3 is built from 15 residues. Trimming pared 1 base from V and 6 bases from J, leaving 15 bases between. The DNA for the CDR3 is TGTGCCAGCAGCTTAGAGGCGGATAAGAGGTCTGAAGCTTTCTTT. Its protein is CASSLEADKRSEAFF.

This rearrangement joins TRBV11-1 to TRBJ2-7; 7 nucleotides line up with TRBD1. Germline lookup yields CDR1 SGHAT and CDR2 FQDESV (reference sequence). The CDR3 extends over 16 amino acids. Unmatched junction bases numbered 12, after V lost 4 bases and J lost 3 bases. The CDR3 loop reads CASSSWGPTGRYEQYF. The CDR3 DNA reads as TGTGCCAGCAGCTCGTGGGGCCCGACAGGGCGCTACGAGCAGTACTTC. Full variable domain (remainder filled in from reference TRBV11-1 and TRBJ2-7): EAEVAQSPRYKITEKSQAVAFWCDPISGHATLYWYRQILGQGPELLVQFQDESVVDDSQLPKDRFSAERLKGVDSTLKIQPAELGDSAMYLCASSSWGPTGRYEQYFGPGTRLTVT.

This sequence joins TRBV23-1 and TRBJ1-4; the match to TRBD1 covers 10 bases. TRBV23-1 counts as an open reading frame of uncertain function. This CDR3 has 17 amino acids. Trimming removed 3 bases from V and 2 bases from J; junction bases left unmatched: 6. CDR3 amino acids: CASSHGQGGCTNEKLFF. CDR3 coding DNA: TGCGCCAGCAGTCACGGACAGGGGGGTTGCACTAATGAAAAACTGTTTTTT.

Worth noting for this clone: An end of the junction does not agree with germline; a read error may underlie this. This rearrangement joins TRBV11-2 to TRBJ1-2; 9 bases are shared with TRBD1. This CDR3 has 15 residues. Per the germline V gene, CDR1 is SGHAT and CDR2 is FQNNGV. The CDR3 region is CASSLDRGAPYGYTF. Here the CDR3 DNA reads TGTGCCAGCAGCCTAGACAGGGGGGCGCCTTATGGCTACACCTTC.

The chain combines TRBV6-5 with TRBJ2-4; weak D call: TRBD2 (5 bases). The ends were cut back, 6 bases at V and 2 bases at J, with 14 bases in the middle. The CDR3 length is 15 residues. The germline V gene has CDR1 MNHEY and CDR2 SVGAGI. The CDR3 is CASRALAQTKNIQYF. The CDR3 DNA reads TGTGCCAGCAGGGCCCTAGCCCAAACCAAAAACATTCAGTACTTC.

V usage is TRBV19 and J usage is TRBJ2-5; the D gene is possibly TRBD2 (6 bases). The CDR3 sequence is 14 residues long. Trimming pared 3 bases from V and 5 bases from J, leaving 13 bases between. CDR1 and CDR2 from the germline V gene are LNHDA and SQIVND (reference sequence). The CDR3 region is CASSIATGAETQYF. Written as DNA, the CDR3 is TGTGCCAGTAGTATCGCGACGGGAGCGGAGACCCAGTACTTC.

This rearrangement joins TRBV7-6 to TRBJ1-5; D possibly corresponds to TRBD1 (6 bases). V lost 1 base and J lost 12, with 19 bases in between. The germline V gene has CDR1 SGHVS and CDR2 FNYEAQ. The CDR3 is made up of 15 amino acids. The CDR3 bases are TGTGCCAGCAGCTTAGGAAGGGGGTCAGGTGCCGTCCAGCATTTT. Protein product: CASSLGRGSGAVQHF.

This clone was counted a single time. The V and J genes are TRBV5-1 and TRBJ2-2; 7 bases map to TRBD2. Germline values: CDR1 SGHRS, CDR2 YFSETQ. V lost 4 bases and J lost 1; bases outside the gene matches: 1. This CDR3 has 14 amino acids. CDR3 DNA: TGCGCCAGCAGCCTAGCGGTGAACACCGGGGAGCTGTTTTTT. It is translated as CASSLAVNTGELFF.

Only a few counts were recorded for this clone. The J gene is TRBJ2-7, the V gene TRBV11-2, with D possibly matching TRBD2 (5 bases). The V and J ends lost 1 base and 3 bases respectively, with 10 bases between them. Per germline, CDR1 SGHAT and CDR2 FQNNGV. This CDR3 region has 14 residues. CDR3 protein: CASSLVEGGYEQYF. The DNA for the CDR3 is TGTGCCAGCAGCTTAGTTGAGGGTGGCTACGAGCAGTACTTC.

The chain links TRBV7-2 to TRBJ1-2, with 7 nucleotides matching TRBD1. V lost 5 bases to trimming and J lost 7 bases; unmatched junction nucleotides: 7. The germline gives CDR1 SGHTA, CDR2 FQGNSA. This CDR3 region has 13 residues. The CDR3 loop reads CASSTTGTRGYTF. CDR3 nucleotide sequence: TGTGCCAGCAGCACGACAGGGACCCGTGGCTACACCTTC.

The rearrangement uses TRBV6-5 and TRBJ1-1; 9 bases are a match to TRBD1. The germline V gene encodes CDR1 MNHEY and CDR2 SVGAGI. CDR3 length equals 16 residues. V lost 3 bases and J lost 1; bases outside the gene matches: 6. Written as DNA, the CDR3 is TGTGCCAGCAGTTATGAACAGGGGGCAAGGAACACTGAAGCTTTCTTT. Protein product: CASSYEQGARNTEAFF.

The V gene is TRBV6-6, the J gene TRBJ2-5, with a weak D call TRBD2 (6 bases). The V end lost 7 bases, the J end lost 3 bases, and 15 bases lay between the germline ends. Germline-derived CDR1 and CDR2 are MNHNY and SVGAGI (reference sequence). This CDR3 contains 14 residues. Here the CDR3 DNA reads TGTGCCAGCACCAAGGACTATACGAAAGAGACCCAGTACTTC. Encoded protein: CASTKDYTKETQYF.

The chain recombines TRBV6-5 with TRBJ2-5; weak D call: TRBD2 (5 bases). V was clipped by 2 bases and J by 1 base, with 11 bases between them. In germline, CDR1 is MNHEY, CDR2 SVGAGI. CDR3 size: 15 residues. The CDR3 protein is CASSYEGSRQETQYF. CDR3 DNA sequence: TGTGCCAGCAGTTACGAGGGAAGTCGCCAAGAGACCCAGTACTTC.

The CDR3, as DNA: TGTGCCAGCAGCTTGGTTGGGGGGGGGACCCAGTACTTC. Protein product: CASSLVGGGTQYF. The rearrangement uses TRBV5-4 and TRBJ2-5; 7 bases are a match to TRBD2. J was trimmed by 7 bases and V by 0 bases; bases with no gene match: 3. Germline CDR1 and CDR2: SGHNT and YYREEE (reference sequence). The length of the CDR3 is 13 residues.

V and J are TRBV18 and TRBJ1-2; perhaps TRBD1 as D (5 bases). The germline V gene encodes CDR1 KGHSH and CDR2 LQKENI. This CDR3 contains 15 residues. Trimming removed 1 base at V and 4 bases at J, with 13 bases between. In DNA, the CDR3 is TGTGCCAGCTCACCACGTCTCACCCAGGGCTATGGCTACACCTTC. It codes for CASSPRLTQGYGYTF.

The V call is TRBV9, the J call TRBJ2-7; tentatively, D is TRBD1 (5 bases). Germline CDR1 reads SGDLS; CDR2 reads YYNGEE. CDR3 size: 17 residues. V was cut by 4 bases and J by 0 bases, with 20 bases left in between. The DNA for the CDR3 is TGTGCCAGCAGCCATAGACCGAGACAGAAAACCTCCTACGAGCAGTACTTC. This codes for CASSHRPRQKTSYEQYF. Together with reference TRBV9 and TRBJ2-7, the CDR3 gives the full variable domain: DSGVTQTPKHLITATGQRVTLRCSPRSGDLSVYWYQQSLDQGLQFLIQYYNGEERAKGNILERFSAQQFPDLHSELNLSSLELGDSALYFCASSHRPRQKTSYEQYFGPGTRLTVT.

The CDR3 DNA sequence: TGTGCCTGGAGTGTTGGGCAGGTTGCTAACTATGGCTACACCTTC. Protein product: CAWSVGQVANYGYTF. The chain combines TRBV30 with TRBJ1-2; no reliable D call. The germline V gene encodes CDR1 GTSNPN and CDR2 SVGIG (reference sequence). V lost 0 bases and J 0 bases, leaving 11 bases between the germline ends. The CDR3 is made up of 15 amino acids. Drawing the rest from reference TRBV30 and TRBJ1-2, the complete variable domain is SQTIHQWPATLVQPVGSPLSLECTVEGTSNPNLYWYRQAAGRGLQLLFYSVGIGQISSEVPQNLSASRPQDRQFILSSKKLLLSDSGFYLCAWSVGQVANYGYTFGSGTRLTVV.

The CDR3 reads CASKAGAHTEAFF. The CDR3, as DNA: TGTGCCAGCAAAGCGGGAGCACACACTGAAGCTTTCTTT. The chain is built from TRBV27 and TRBJ1-1; D is ambiguous. Germline values: CDR1 MNHEY, CDR2 SMNVEV (reference sequence). The CDR3 is 13 residues long. Trimming removed 7 bases at V and 3 bases at J, with 12 bases between.

The V call is TRBV25-1, the J call TRBJ2-7; TRBD1 matches 9 bases. The CDR3 runs 17 residues. The junction had 13 bases not matched to a gene; V was cut back by 6 bases and J by 1 base. The germline CDR1 and CDR2 sequences are MGHDK and SYGVNS. CDR3 nucleotides: TGTGCCAGCAGCGGAGCCCTCGGACAGGGGTCATCCTACGAGCAGTACTTC. Its translation: CASSGALGQGSSYEQYF.

V and J are TRBV6-5 and TRBJ2-7; 9 bases map to TRBD1. This CDR3 is 12 amino acids long. The junction had 5 bases not matched to a gene; V was cut back by 10 bases and J by 4 bases. CDR1 and CDR2 (germline): MNHEY, SVGAGI. CDR3: CATTTGGYEQYF. The CDR3 region has the DNA TGTGCCACTACGACAGGGGGATACGAGCAGTACTTC.

A few counts support this clone. This chain joins TRBV11-1 and TRBJ1-1; tentatively, D is TRBD1 (6 bases). V shed 3 bases and J shed 8 bases, with 13 bases lying between them. This CDR3 contains 13 residues. The V gene's germline CDR1 is SGHAT and CDR2 FQDESV (reference sequence). The CDR3 DNA is TGTGCCAGCAGCTTCCAACAGGGAGACGAAGCTTTCTTT. This encodes CASSFQQGDEAFF.

The CDR3 here is CASSLAPSGGSSYEQYF. For the CDR3, the DNA is TGCGCCAGCAGCTTGGCCCCTAGCGGGGGGAGCTCCTACGAGCAGTACTTC. This chain uses TRBV5-1 with TRBJ2-7; 11 bases are shared with TRBD2. The CDR3 covers 17 residues. Germline-derived CDR1 and CDR2 are SGHRS and YFSETQ. V dropped 0 bases and J dropped 0; count of bases not matched to a gene: 5.

The chain couples TRBV28 to TRBJ2-7; TRBD1 matches 10 bases. CDR3 length equals 16 residues. Germline V gene data show CDR1 as MDHEN and CDR2 as SYDVKM. The J segment lost 0 bases and the V segment lost 3 bases, leaving 5 bases of the junction unmatched. DNA of the CDR3: TGTGCCAGCAGTTTCTACAGACAGGGGGCCTCCTACGAGCAGTACTTC. This codes for CASSFYRQGASYEQYF.

CDR3 in amino acids: CAWRDSYSNQPQHF. For the CDR3, the DNA is TGTGCCTGGAGGGACAGTTATAGCAATCAGCCCCAGCATTTT. The chain couples TRBV30 to TRBJ1-5, with D possibly matching TRBD1 (6 bases). V gave up 3 bases and J gave up 0 bases, with 9 bases separating them. The germline V gene has CDR1 GTSNPN and CDR2 SVGIG (reference sequence). This CDR3 has 14 amino acids.

The chain combines TRBV6-1 with TRBJ2-5, with 7 bases identical to TRBD1. The trim removed 3 bases at V and 4 bases at J, leaving 2 bases unmatched. Germline assignment: CDR1 MNHNS and CDR2 SASEGT. The CDR3 contains 13 residues. CDR3 coding DNA: TGTGCCAGCAGTGATCCAGGGGGAGAGACCCAGTACTTC. This encodes CASSDPGGETQYF.

This chain joins TRBV5-4 and TRBJ1-1; D may be TRBD1 (6 bases). Trimming removed 2 bases from V and 1 base from J, with 15 bases in between. The germline V gene encodes CDR1 SGHNT and CDR2 YYREEE (reference sequence). CDR3 length: 16 amino acids. The CDR3 bases are TGTGCCAGCAGCTTAACAGGGTTTGGGGGGAACACTGAAGCTTTCTTT. Translation: CASSLTGFGGNTEAFF.

CDR3 bases: TGTGCCAGCAGCTCAACAGGAAGCCTCAATCAGCCCCAGCATTTT. Protein sequence: CASSSTGSLNQPQHF. The V call is TRBV9, the J call TRBJ1-5; D perhaps matches TRBD1 (5 bases). V dropped 4 bases and J dropped 3 bases, with 14 bases sitting between them. Per germline, CDR1 SGDLS and CDR2 YYNGEE. This CDR3 is built from 15 residues.

The rearrangement links TRBV7-2 to TRBJ2-3, with 8 bases lining up with TRBD1. Germline values: CDR1 SGHTA, CDR2 FQGNSA. The J segment lost 8 bases and the V segment lost 0 bases, leaving 10 bases of the junction unmatched. The CDR3 totals 16 residues. For the CDR3, the DNA is TGTGCCAGCAGCTTAGCGACAGGGGCCGCGTCAGCTACGCAGTATTTT. Residues: CASSLATGAASATQYF. Variable domain in full (rest from reference TRBV7-2 and TRBJ2-3): GAGVSQSPSNKVTEKGKDVELRCDPISGHTALYWYRQSLGQGLEFLIYFQGNSAPDKSGLPSDRFSAERTGGSVSTLTIQRTQQEDSAVYLCASSLATGAASATQYFGPGTRLTVL.

This chain links TRBV19 with TRBJ2-7; the match to TRBD2 covers 7 bases. V dropped 5 bases and J dropped 6; count of bases not matched to a gene: 10. The CDR3 runs 14 residues. Germline V gene data show CDR1 as LNHDA and CDR2 as SQIVND (reference sequence). As DNA, the CDR3 is TGTGCCAGTAGTTACGGGACTACCGGTGTCGAGCAGTACTTC. Translated: CASSYGTTGVEQYF.

This clone was seen only once. The V call is TRBV7-9, the J call TRBJ2-6, with TRBD1 matching 7 bases. The CDR3 is made up of 17 amino acids. In germline, CDR1 is SEHNR, CDR2 FQNEAQ (reference sequence). V lost 1 base, J lost 2 bases, and 5 bases stayed unmatched. CDR3 amino acids: CASSLGPGTAGANVLTF. The CDR3 DNA sequence: TGTGCCAGCAGCTTAGGGCCGGGGACAGCTGGGGCCAACGTCCTGACTTTC.